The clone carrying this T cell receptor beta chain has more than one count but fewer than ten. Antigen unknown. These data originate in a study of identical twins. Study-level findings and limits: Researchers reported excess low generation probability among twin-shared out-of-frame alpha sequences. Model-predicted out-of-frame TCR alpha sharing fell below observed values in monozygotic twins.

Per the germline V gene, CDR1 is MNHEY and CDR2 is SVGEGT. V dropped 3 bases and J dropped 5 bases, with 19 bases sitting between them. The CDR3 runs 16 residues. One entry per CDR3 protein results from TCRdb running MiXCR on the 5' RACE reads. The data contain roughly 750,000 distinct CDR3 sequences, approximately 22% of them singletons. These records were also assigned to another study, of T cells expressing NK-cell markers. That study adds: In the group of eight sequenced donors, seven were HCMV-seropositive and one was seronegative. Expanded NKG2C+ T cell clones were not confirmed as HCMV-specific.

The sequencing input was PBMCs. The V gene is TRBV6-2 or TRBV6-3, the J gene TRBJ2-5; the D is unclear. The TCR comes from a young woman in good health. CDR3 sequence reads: CASSYNPGRWSETQYF. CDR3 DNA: TGTGCCAGCAGTTATAATCCCGGCCGCTGGAGCGAGACCCAGTACTTC.